This TCR beta chain was profiled in a study of identical twins. TCRdb reanalysed the 5' RACE reads using MiXCR and keeps one entry per CDR3 protein. In the table there are 540,000 or so distinct CDR3 sequences, 20% to 25% of which are singletons. CDR1 and CDR2 from the germline V gene are LGHDT and YNNKEL (reference sequence). With 0 bases removed from V and 0 bases from J, the gap between germline ends came to 12 bases. This CDR3 is 17 amino acids long. All donors were healthy Caucasians. The sample was also linked to a second study, of yellow fever vaccine responses in identical twins.

The source is a woman aged 18-29 years in good health. Sequencing used CD4+ T cells sorted from blood. V and J are TRBV3-1 and TRBJ2-1; D perhaps matches TRBD1 (6 bases). DNA for the CDR3: TGTGCCAGCAGCCAAGACCCTACAGGGCGCTCCTACAATGAGCAGTTCTTC. This encodes CASSQDPTGRSYNEQFF.